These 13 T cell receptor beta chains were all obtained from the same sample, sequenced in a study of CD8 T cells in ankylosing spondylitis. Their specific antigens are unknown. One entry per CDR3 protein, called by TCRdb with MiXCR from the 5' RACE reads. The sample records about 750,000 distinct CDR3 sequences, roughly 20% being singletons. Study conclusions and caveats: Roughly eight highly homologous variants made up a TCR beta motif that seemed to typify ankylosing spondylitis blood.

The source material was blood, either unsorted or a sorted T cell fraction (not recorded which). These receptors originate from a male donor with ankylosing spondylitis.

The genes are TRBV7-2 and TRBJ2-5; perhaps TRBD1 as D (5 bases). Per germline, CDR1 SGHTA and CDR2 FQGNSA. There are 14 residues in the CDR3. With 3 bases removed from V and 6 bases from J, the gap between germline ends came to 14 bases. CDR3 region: CASSFFPGKKTQYF. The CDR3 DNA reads TGTGCCAGCAGCTTTTTTCCAGGGAAGAAGACCCAGTACTTC.

The CDR3 DNA follows: TGCAGTGCTCACCTTCCGGGACTAGGGGCAGATACGCAGTATTTT. This gives the protein CSAHLPGLGADTQYF. V and J are TRBV20-1 and TRBJ2-3, with 8 nucleotides matching TRBD2. Germline lookup yields CDR1 DFQATT and CDR2 SNEGSKA (reference sequence). This CDR3 is built from 15 residues. V trimming: 5 bases; J trimming: 4 bases; junction bases outside the gene matches: 11.

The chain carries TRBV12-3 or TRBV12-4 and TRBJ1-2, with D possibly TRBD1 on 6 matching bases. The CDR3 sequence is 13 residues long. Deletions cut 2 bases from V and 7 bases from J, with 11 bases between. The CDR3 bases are TGTGCCAGCAGTTTACGGGGGCCTGGTGGCTACACCTTC. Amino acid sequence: CASSLRGPGGYTF.

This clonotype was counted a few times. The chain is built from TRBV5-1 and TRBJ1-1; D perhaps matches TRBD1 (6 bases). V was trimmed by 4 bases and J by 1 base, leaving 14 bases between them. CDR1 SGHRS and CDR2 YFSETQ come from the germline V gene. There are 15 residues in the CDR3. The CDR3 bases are TGCGCCAGCAGCCTCTCCGGGACACAGAACACTGAAGCTTTCTTT. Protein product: CASSLSGTQNTEAFF. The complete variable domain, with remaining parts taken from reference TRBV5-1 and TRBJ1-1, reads KAGVTQTPRYLIKTRGQQVTLSCSPISGHRSVSWYQQTPGQGLQFLFEYFSETQRNKGNFPGRFSGRQFSNSRSEMNVSTLELGDSALYLCASSLSGTQNTEAFFGQGTRLTVV.

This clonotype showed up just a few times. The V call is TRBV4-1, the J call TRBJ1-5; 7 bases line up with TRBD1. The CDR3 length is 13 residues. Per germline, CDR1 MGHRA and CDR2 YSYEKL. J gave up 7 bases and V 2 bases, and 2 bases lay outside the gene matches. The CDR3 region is CASSQTGDQPQHF. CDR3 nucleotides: TGCGCCAGCAGCCAAACAGGGGACCAGCCCCAGCATTTT.

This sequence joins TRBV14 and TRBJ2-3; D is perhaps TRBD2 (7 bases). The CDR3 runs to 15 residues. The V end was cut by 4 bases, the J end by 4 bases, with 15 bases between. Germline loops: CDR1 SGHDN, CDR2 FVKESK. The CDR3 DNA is TGTGCCAGCAGCCCTTCGGGGGGCCGTTCAGATACGCAGTATTTT. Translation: CASSPSGGRSDTQYF.

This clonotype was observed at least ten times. The DNA of the CDR3 is TGTGCCAGCAGCCAAGGACTAGCGGGAGTTAATGAGCAGTTCTTC. Translating gives CASSQGLAGVNEQFF. The rearrangement joins TRBV14 to TRBJ2-1; 12 bases fit TRBD2. Germline values: CDR1 SGHDN, CDR2 FVKESK. This CDR3 comprises 15 residues. V shed 1 base and J 7 bases; nucleotides not matched to a gene: 2.

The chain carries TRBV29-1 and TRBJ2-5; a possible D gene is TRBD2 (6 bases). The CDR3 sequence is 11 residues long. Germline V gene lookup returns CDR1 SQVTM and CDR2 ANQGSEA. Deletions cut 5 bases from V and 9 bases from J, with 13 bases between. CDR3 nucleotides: TGCAGCGTTTACGGGACTCACGCCCAGTACTTC. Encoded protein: CSVYGTHAQYF. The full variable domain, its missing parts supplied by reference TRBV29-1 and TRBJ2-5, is SAVISQKPSRDICQRGTSLTIQCQVDSQVTMMFWYRQQPGQSLTLIATANQGSEATYESGFVIDKFPISRPNLTFSTLTVSNMSPEDSSIYLCSVYGTHAQYFGPGTRLLVL.

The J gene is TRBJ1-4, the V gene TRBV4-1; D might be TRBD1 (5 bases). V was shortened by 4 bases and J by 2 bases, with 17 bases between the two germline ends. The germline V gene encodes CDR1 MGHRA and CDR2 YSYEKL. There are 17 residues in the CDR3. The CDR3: CASSPHQGSGTNEKLFF. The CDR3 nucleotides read TGCGCCAGCAGCCCCCATCAGGGTTCTGGGACTAATGAAAAACTGTTTTTT.

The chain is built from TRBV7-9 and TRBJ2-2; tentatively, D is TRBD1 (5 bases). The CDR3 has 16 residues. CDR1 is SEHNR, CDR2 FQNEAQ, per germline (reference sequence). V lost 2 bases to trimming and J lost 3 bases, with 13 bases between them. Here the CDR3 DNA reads TGTGCCAGCAGCTTATCGAGAGACAGAGACACCGGGGAGCTGTTTTTT. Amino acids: CASSLSRDRDTGELFF.

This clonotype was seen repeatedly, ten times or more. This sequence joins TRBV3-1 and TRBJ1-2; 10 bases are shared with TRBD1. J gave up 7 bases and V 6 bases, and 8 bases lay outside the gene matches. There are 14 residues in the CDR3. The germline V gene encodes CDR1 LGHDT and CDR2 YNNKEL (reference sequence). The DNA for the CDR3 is TGTGCCAGCAGTCAAAGACAGGGGGCTCGTGGCTACACCTTC. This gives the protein CASSQRQGARGYTF. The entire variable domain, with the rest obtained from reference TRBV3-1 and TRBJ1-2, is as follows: DTAVSQTPKYLVTQMGNDKSIKCEQNLGHDTMYWYKQDSKKFLKIMFSYNNKELIINETVPNRFSPKSPDKAHLNLHINSLELGDSAVYFCASSQRQGARGYTFGSGTRLTVV.

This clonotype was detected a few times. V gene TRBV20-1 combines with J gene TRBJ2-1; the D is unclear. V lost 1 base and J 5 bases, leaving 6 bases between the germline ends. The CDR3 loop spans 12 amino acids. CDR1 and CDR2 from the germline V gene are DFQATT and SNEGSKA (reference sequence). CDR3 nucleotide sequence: TGCAGTGCTAGAGTTTGGGACAATGAGCAGTTCTTC. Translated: CSARVWDNEQFF.

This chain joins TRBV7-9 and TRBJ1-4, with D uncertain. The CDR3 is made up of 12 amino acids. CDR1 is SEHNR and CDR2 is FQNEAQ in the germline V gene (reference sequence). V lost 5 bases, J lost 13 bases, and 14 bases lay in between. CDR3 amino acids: CASSRVDAGLFF. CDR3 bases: TGTGCCAGCAGCCGGGTGGATGCAGGACTGTTTTTT.